This passage covers 10 T cell receptor beta chains from one sample sequenced in a study of tumor-infiltrating lymphocytes in primary liver carcinoma. Priming with a constant-region primer yielded TCR beta cDNA from about 500 ng total RNA. Three nested multiplex PCR rounds, a slightly modified ARM-PCR method, built the TCR beta libraries. Researchers ran the first two PCR rounds for roughly 10 cycles each with TRBV1-TRBV30 forward primers and a C-beta reverse primer. TCRdb re-derived calls from the multiplex PCR reads in MiXCR, one entry per CDR3 protein. Of around 99,000 distinct CDR3 sequences in the sample, 68% are singletons; the top ten hold 25% to 35%. Co-extraction of RNA and DNA was performed on about 19-33 mg of unsorted bulk tissue. The sequenced sample consisted of tumor-adjacent normal liver tissue. The receptor set was obtained from a man in his forties with primary liver carcinoma and hepatitis B virus infection.

Concerning this clonotype itself: A much more abundant neighbour one base away suggests this may be a read error. The chain joins TRBV7-8 to TRBJ2-7; D remains ambiguous. The V gene lost 1 base and the J gene lost 0 bases, with 10 bases spanning the gap. CDR3 length: 15 residues. The germline gives CDR1 SGHVS, CDR2 FQNEAQ. CDR3 amino acids: CASSLEVNLSYEQYF. DNA for the CDR3: TGTGCCAGCAGCTTAGAAGTAAACCTCTCCTACGAGCAGTACTTC.

The chain joins TRBV28 to TRBJ1-2, with 7 bases fitting TRBD1. CDR1 MDHEN and CDR2 SYDVKM come from the germline V gene. The CDR3 sequence is 14 residues long. V lost 6 bases and J lost 4; bases outside the gene matches: 8. Here the CDR3 DNA reads TGTGCCAGCAGATTGACAGGGCCGCCCTATGGCTACACCTTC. This gives the protein CASRLTGPPYGYTF.

Comment on this clonotype: This may arise from a read error, as a much more abundant clone is one base away. The chain joins TRBV28 to TRBJ2-7; tentatively, D is TRBD2 (5 bases). The CDR3 sequence is 13 residues long. Germline values: CDR1 MDHEN, CDR2 SYDVKM. Trimming removed 6 bases from V and 4 bases from J, with 13 bases in between. CDR3 amino acids: CASRLGGPYEQYF. CDR3 coding DNA: TGTGCCAGCAGGCTAGGAGGCCCATACGAGCAGTACTTC.

The rearrangement joins TRBV11-1 to TRBJ2-4; no clear D. The CDR3 extends over 15 amino acids. Germline V lookup: CDR1 SGHAT, CDR2 FQDESV (reference sequence). The germline V and J ends were trimmed by 5 bases and 16 bases, with 27 bases remaining between them. CDR3 sequence reads: CASSPDPPGKNIRYF. CDR3 bases: TGTGCCAGCAGCCCTGACCCTCCGGGCAAAAACATTCGATACTTC.

Concerning this clonotype: This may be a read error, as it is one base from a much larger clone. The chain recombines TRBV7-9 with TRBJ1-6, with 9 bases identical to TRBD1. Germline lookup yields CDR1 SEHNR and CDR2 FQNEAQ (reference sequence). This CDR3 has 15 residues. CDR3 region: CASSRPGTGFSPFHF. DNA of the CDR3: TGTGCCAGCAGCCGCCCCGGGACAGGGTTCTCACCCTTCCACTTT.

With respect to this clonotype: Relative to the germline gene, one junction end is altered; a read error may explain this. The chain links TRBV4-1 to TRBJ1-4; possibly TRBD1 for D (5 bases). Germline V gene lookup returns CDR1 MGHRA and CDR2 YSYEKL. The CDR3 sequence is 16 residues long. CDR3 nucleotide sequence: TGCGACAGCAGCCAAGTACCCGGGACCGGAAACGAACAACTGTTTTTT. Its translation: CDSSQVPGTGNEQLFF.

As for this clonotype: One end of the junction varies from germline; a read error may be responsible. The V and J genes are TRBV11-1 and TRBJ2-5; TRBD1 aligns across 7 bases. The CDR3 loop spans 13 amino acids. CDR1 and CDR2 (germline): SGHAT, FQDESV (reference sequence). The CDR3 DNA follows: TGTGCCATCAGTCAGGGACAGAAAGAGACCCAGTACTTT. Residues: CAISQGQKETQYF.

On this clonotype itself: This could be a read error, since a much larger clone is one nucleotide away. The chain carries TRBV7-9 and TRBJ2-1; a weak D match, TRBD2 (6 bases). CDR1 and CDR2 (germline): SEHNR, FQNEAQ (reference sequence). The CDR3 contains 14 residues. The CDR3 is CANSLEGGLNEQFF. For the CDR3, the DNA is TGTGCCAACAGCCTGGAGGGAGGCCTCAATGAGCAGTTCTTC.

The rearrangement uses TRBV28 and TRBJ1-2; weak D call: TRBD1 (5 bases). Trimming cost V 3 bases and J 5 bases, with 13 bases left between them. CDR1 and CDR2 from the germline V gene are MDHEN and SYDVKM. This CDR3 is 14 amino acids long. CDR3 region: CASSLGGGQYGYTF. CDR3 bases: TGTGCCAGCAGTTTGGGTGGGGGTCAGTATGGCTACACCTTC.

This clonotype was seen repeatedly, ten times or more. The chain uses TRBV5-5 and TRBJ2-2; D unclear. This CDR3 has 13 residues. The V gene's germline CDR1 is SGHKS and CDR2 YYEKEE (reference sequence). V lost 3 bases, J lost 4 bases, and 7 bases lay in between. The CDR3 region is CASSSHPTGELFF. CDR3 bases: TGTGCCAGCAGCTCCCATCCCACCGGGGAGCTGTTTTTT.